Sequencing of this T cell receptor (beta chain) was carried out in a study of cytomegalovirus exposure and HLA in healthy donors. Whole-study results and caveats: Indistinguishable V segments, including TRBV6-2 and TRBV6-3, were excluded.

This clone was observed a handful of times. Its specificity is unknown. The germline V gene has CDR1 MNHEY and CDR2 SMNVEV (reference sequence). Deletions cut 10 bases from V and 6 bases from J, with 12 bases between. This CDR3 is built from 11 residues. The PCR made use of 60 Vbeta and 13 Jbeta primers. TCRdb's copy holds only in-frame clones and misses some; the assay was immunoSEQ multiplex PCR. The sample lists under 150,000 clones, 78% occurring once. The clonotype originates from a woman in her thirties or forties in good health and CMV-seronegative. The sample was PBMCs. The chain links TRBV27 to TRBJ1-2; D remains unclear. The CDR3 reads CATLGRDGYTF. In nucleotides, the CDR3 is TGTGCCACCCTCGGGCGGGATGGCTACACCTTC.